This T cell receptor (beta chain) comes out of a study of T cells after yellow fever vaccination. TCRdb reprocessed the 5' RACE reads with MiXCR, giving one entry per CDR3 protein. Here the sample spans hundreds of thousands of distinct CDR3 sequences, approximately 12% being singletons. About this clonotype itself: The antigen remains unidentified.

The CDR3 has 12 residues. Germline CDR1 is MNHEY and CDR2 is SMNVEV (reference sequence). V dropped 6 bases and J dropped 14 bases, with 18 bases sitting between them. Study-wide results and caveats: Although the secondary response was weaker, it peaked faster, at day 5 versus 15. The booster response re-showed most primary clones: approximately 95% CD4, roughly 91% CD8. Researchers cautioned that FACS-sorted repertoires could harbor abundant clonotypes contaminating from the bulk population. Of the clonotypes, a small share occurred in both CD4 and CD8 compartments.

The origin of this receptor is a man aged 25 to 45 who received the YFV17D yellow fever vaccine. The sample here was PBMCs, taken on the day of the yellow fever booster vaccination. V is TRBV27 and J is TRBJ2-3; D gene uncertain. In nucleotides, the CDR3 is TGTGCCAGCAGCCGACCTCCGGGCCCGGCGTATTTT. It codes for CASSRPPGPAYF.